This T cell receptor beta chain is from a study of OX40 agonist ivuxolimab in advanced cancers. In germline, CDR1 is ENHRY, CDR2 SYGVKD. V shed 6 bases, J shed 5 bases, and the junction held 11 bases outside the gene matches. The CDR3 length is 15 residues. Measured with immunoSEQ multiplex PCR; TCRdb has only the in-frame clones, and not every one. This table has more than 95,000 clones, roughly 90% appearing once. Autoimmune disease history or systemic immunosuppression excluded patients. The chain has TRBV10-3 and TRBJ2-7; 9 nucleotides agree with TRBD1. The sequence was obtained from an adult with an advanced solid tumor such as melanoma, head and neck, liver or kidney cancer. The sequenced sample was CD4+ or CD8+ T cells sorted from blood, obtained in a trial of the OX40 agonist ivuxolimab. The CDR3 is CAIRARGQGIDEQYF. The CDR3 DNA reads TGTGCCATCAGGGCTCGGGGACAGGGTATAGACGAGCAGTACTTC.